The clone carrying this T cell receptor (beta chain) came up a few times. The data stem from a study of blood T cells in healthy people across ages. Primers used in a second PCR of about 7 to 12 cycles were a sample-barcoded 5' primer and a J-beta primer mix. Each TCR beta cDNA got a 12-nucleotide random molecular identifier. TCRdb reprocessed the 5' RACE reads with MiXCR, giving one entry per CDR3 protein. Of about 830,000 distinct CDR3 sequences in the sample, 58% are singletons; the top ten hold approximately 21%. J gave up 3 bases and V 5 bases, and 10 bases lay outside the gene matches. Germline loops: CDR1 SGHVS, CDR2 FQNEAQ. This CDR3 is 16 amino acids long.

The chain couples TRBV7-8 to TRBJ2-3, with 8 bases identical to TRBD1. This receptor was identified in a man in his thirties or forties in good health. Sequenced material: blood. The CDR3 spells CASSQATGGWTDTQYF. In DNA, the CDR3 is TGTGCCAGCAGCCAAGCTACAGGGGGTTGGACAGATACGCAGTATTTT.